What follows are 17 T cell receptor beta chains derived from one specimen sequenced in a study of Graves' ophthalmopathy and Graves' hyperthyroidism. The study amplified TCR beta CDR3 regions using RNA transcripts. The first round was an RT-PCR with HTBI primers, and the second round was a multiplex PCR. TCRdb used MiXCR to reprocess the multiplex PCR reads, holding one entry per CDR3 protein. The table shows about 640,000 distinct CDR3 sequences, with about two fifths occurring only once. The sequencing sample was made of peripheral blood. Every receptor here comes from an adult man with Graves' ophthalmopathy.

This clonotype was counted between two and nine times. The J gene is TRBJ2-7, the V gene TRBV19; D may be TRBD2 (6 bases). Trimming removed 4 bases from V and 5 bases from J, with 18 bases in between. Per the germline V gene, CDR1 is LNHDA and CDR2 is SQIVND (reference sequence). The CDR3 contains 15 residues. The CDR3 bases are TGTGCCAGTAGTACCCTTTCGGGGGTGGCCCACGAGCAGTACTTC. The encoded protein is CASSTLSGVAHEQYF.

This clonotype came up a few times. The chain has TRBV30 and TRBJ2-5; perhaps TRBD1 as D (5 bases). This CDR3 is 13 amino acids long. Between the trimmed V and J ends, which lost 2 bases and 7 bases, there was a span of 14 bases. In germline, CDR1 is GTSNPN, CDR2 SVGIG (reference sequence). Here the CDR3 DNA reads TGTGCCTGGAGTCCCGACAGCCTTGGGACCCAGTACTTC. Translating it yields CAWSPDSLGTQYF.

This clonotype has at least ten counts. The chain joins TRBV19 to TRBJ1-6; no firm D call. Trimming removed 5 bases from V and 8 bases from J, with 16 bases in between. The CDR3 has 15 residues. Looked up from germline, CDR1 is LNHDA and CDR2 is SQIVND (reference sequence). The CDR3 DNA reads as TGTGCCAGTAGTCCCCACGCTGGGGTATATTCACCCCTCCACTTT. It is translated as CASSPHAGVYSPLHF.

The sample holds many counts of this clonotype. The chain uses TRBV2 and TRBJ1-5; 12 bases match TRBD1. Germline-derived CDR1 and CDR2 are SNHLY and FYNNEI. The CDR3 is 14 amino acids. J lost 6 bases, V lost 7 bases, and 4 bases had no gene match. As DNA, the CDR3 is TGTGCCAGCAAGGGACAGGGGGCCAGTCAGCCCCAGCATTTT. Translation gives CASKGQGASQPQHF.

This clonotype was counted a few times. V and J are TRBV30 and TRBJ1-2; possible D gene TRBD1, 5 bases. Trimming removed 4 bases from V and 3 bases from J, with 9 bases in between. The CDR3 has 12 amino acids. Germline V gene data show CDR1 as GTSNPN and CDR2 as SVGIG (reference sequence). In DNA form, the CDR3 reads TGTGCCTGGACAATAGGGGACTATGGCTACACCTTC. As protein: CAWTIGDYGYTF.

In its sample, this clonotype was seen many times. The chain uses TRBV7-8 and TRBJ2-7; a weak D match, TRBD1 (6 bases). The CDR3 is 15 amino acids. V lost 2 bases to trimming and J lost 5 bases, with 16 bases between them. Per germline, CDR1 SGHVS and CDR2 FQNEAQ. In DNA form, the CDR3 reads TGTGCCAGCAGCTTAAGCGGCAGGGGCGACCACGAGCAGTACTTC. Its protein product is CASSLSGRGDHEQYF.

The rearrangement uses TRBV9 and TRBJ2-7; D unresolved. The ends were cut back, 4 bases at V and 5 bases at J, with 10 bases in the middle. The length of the CDR3 is 12 residues. Per germline, CDR1 SGDLS and CDR2 YYNGEE. CDR3 bases: TGTGCCAGCAGCCAATCTAACGACGAGCAGTACTTC. Protein: CASSQSNDEQYF.

This clonotype has only a few counts. This chain uses TRBV4-1 with TRBJ2-7, with D uncertain. The germline CDR1 and CDR2 sequences are MGHRA and YSYEKL. Trimming took off 0 bases at V and 7 bases at J, with 13 bases between the two ends. The CDR3 is made up of 14 amino acids. Written as DNA, the CDR3 is TGCGCCAGCAGCCAAGATCCCGCCGAAAGAGAGCAGTACTTC. Its protein product is CASSQDPAEREQYF.

In the case of this clonotype: The junction differs from germline at one of its ends, possibly a read error. The CDR3 loop reads CAWSPGTDPLRF. The CDR3 DNA is TGTGCCTGGAGCCCCGGGACAGATCCTCTGCGTTTT. The chain joins TRBV19 to TRBJ1-5; 7 nucleotides align to TRBD1. The germline CDR1 and CDR2 sequences are LNHDA and SQIVND (reference sequence). CDR3 length equals 12 residues.

This clonotype was observed a few times. The genes are TRBV19 and TRBJ1-1, with 12 bases identical to TRBD1. The germline V gene has CDR1 LNHDA and CDR2 SQIVND (reference sequence). V gave up 4 bases and J gave up 7 bases; unmatched junction bases: 7. CDR3 length: 15 residues. The CDR3 DNA reads TGTGCCAGTAGTACCCGGGACAGGGGGCAGGATGAAGCTTTCTTT. Protein sequence: CASSTRDRGQDEAFF.

This rearrangement joins TRBV27 to TRBJ1-1; the D gene is possibly TRBD1 (5 bases). This CDR3 is 14 amino acids long. The V and J ends lost 10 bases and 1 base respectively, with 16 bases between them. Germline V gene lookup returns CDR1 MNHEY and CDR2 SMNVEV (reference sequence). The CDR3 nucleotides read TGTGCCACTGCACCGGGACCAAGGAACACTGAAGCTTTCTTT. Amino acids: CATAPGPRNTEAFF.

V and J are TRBV19 and TRBJ1-4, with D tentatively TRBD1 (5 bases). CDR3 length equals 14 residues. Germline V gene data show CDR1 as LNHDA and CDR2 as SQIVND (reference sequence). Trimming took off 5 bases at V and 7 bases at J, with 14 bases between the two ends. DNA for the CDR3: TGTGCCAGTAGTCCTGGGGGGTTGCCTGAAAAACTGTTTTTT. Translation gives CASSPGGLPEKLFF. The whole variable domain, remainder taken from reference TRBV19 and TRBJ1-4, is DGGITQSPKYLFRKEGQNVTLSCEQNLNHDAMYWYRQDPGQGLRLIYYSQIVNDFQKGDIAEGYSVSREKKESFPLTVTSAQKNPTAFYLCASSPGGLPEKLFFGSGTQLSVL.

The J gene is TRBJ2-7, the V gene TRBV5-6, with 9 bases fitting TRBD1. The CDR3 contains 14 residues. V shed 7 bases, J shed 6 bases, and the junction held 11 bases outside the gene matches. Germline V gene lookup returns CDR1 SGHDT and CDR2 YYEEEE. The CDR3: CASSPTGTGSEQYF. CDR3 DNA: TGTGCCAGCTCACCGACCGGGACAGGGTCCGAGCAGTACTTC.

The chain employs TRBV10-3 and TRBJ2-6, with D possibly TRBD1 on 6 matching bases. CDR3 length equals 17 residues. The germline V gene has CDR1 ENHRY and CDR2 SYGVKD. V was pared by 4 bases and J by 0 bases, with 13 bases between. This chain's CDR3 is CAISARQAYSGANVLTF. In DNA, the CDR3 is TGTGCCATCAGTGCCCGACAGGCTTACTCTGGGGCCAACGTCCTGACTTTC.

This clonotype was found many times. The genes are TRBV29-1 and TRBJ1-2; 10 positions agree with TRBD1. The germline V gene has CDR1 SQVTM and CDR2 ANQGSEA. V shed 3 bases, J shed 7 bases, and the junction held 8 bases outside the gene matches. The CDR3 contains 14 residues. The CDR3 here is CSVDIGGQGTGYTF. CDR3 DNA sequence: TGCAGCGTTGACATAGGGGGACAGGGGACTGGCTACACCTTC.

V and J are TRBV10-3 and TRBJ1-5; D call uncertain. CDR1 and CDR2 (germline): ENHRY, SYGVKD. Trimming stripped 6 bases from V and 4 bases from J, with 13 bases between. The length of the CDR3 is 14 residues. The CDR3 reads CAIRGKVINQPQHF. The CDR3 nucleotides are TGTGCCATCAGGGGGAAGGTGATAAATCAGCCCCAGCATTTT.

The CDR3: CASSVGGYRALHTF. The CDR3 region has the DNA TGTGCCAGCAGCGTAGGGGGGTACAGGGCCCTCCACACCTTC. The gene calls are TRBV10-3 and TRBJ1-2, with D perhaps TRBD1 (6 bases). Deletions cut 10 bases from V and 12 bases from J, with 27 bases between. Looked up from germline, CDR1 is ENHRY and CDR2 is SYGVKD. This CDR3 contains 14 residues.